This TCR beta chain was identified in a study of T cell repertoires in cytomegalovirus infection. TCRdb called the reads again in MiXCR, with one record for every CDR3 protein. The sample consists of about 140,000 distinct CDR3 sequences, roughly a third of them appearing once. Germline lookup yields CDR1 SEHNR and CDR2 FQNEAQ (reference sequence). With V trimmed by 4 bases and J by 5 bases, 9 bases remained unmatched. The CDR3 runs 16 residues. About this clonotype: Its antigen is not known.

Study-level findings and limits: Dominating the ex vivo response were HLA-C-restricted CMV-specific TCR beta clonotypes.

The J gene is TRBJ2-5, the V gene TRBV7-9; 11 bases align to TRBD1. The origin of this receptor is a human donor in good health (CMV status not recorded). Some clones in this sample may be carry-over from other donors' samples. Sequencing used CD8+ T cells from cultured PBMCs, obtained from culture after CMV antigen stimulation. CDR3 sequence reads: CASSSNGQGAEETQYF. The CDR3 coding sequence is TGTGCCAGCAGCTCCAACGGACAGGGGGCAGAGGAGACCCAGTACTTC.